The 21 T cell receptor beta chains in this list originate from one sample, sequenced in a study of blood T cell repertoires in COVID-19 (dated by TCRdb to 2019 to 2021). Libraries came from the immunoSEQ multiplex PCR assay. Drawn from immuneACCESS, this table holds only the in-frame rearrangements with V and J called that TCRdb kept. Clones are partly lost; checked studies trace under half to an unresolved V gene and leave the rest unexplained. Across this sample there are over 75,000 clones, with approximately 83% seen only once. In total, the top ten clones hold approximately 31% of the sample. The material sequenced was peripheral blood. These receptors were collected from a woman older than 75 with active or convalescent COVID-19.

The genes are TRBV5-1 and TRBJ1-2; a possible D gene is TRBD1 (6 bases). Germline CDR1 and CDR2: SGHRS and YFSETQ. The CDR3 consists of 14 residues. Trimming removed 4 bases at V and 8 bases at J, with 18 bases between. The CDR3, as DNA: TGCGCCAGCAGCGACGGGACATTTCTGGGAGGCTACACCTTC. Protein: CASSDGTFLGGYTF.

This clone was seen only a few times. The CDR3 reads CASSLLASYNEQFF. CDR3 nucleotides: TGTGCCAGCAGCCTCTTAGCGTCTTACAATGAGCAGTTCTTC. The rearrangement joins TRBV7-2 to TRBJ2-1, with a tentative D call TRBD2 (5 bases). The germline gives CDR1 SGHTA, CDR2 FQGNSA. The CDR3 length is 14 residues. V was pared by 5 bases and J by 4 bases, with 12 bases between.

CDR3 bases: TGTGCCAGCAGCCTGGACATCACCGGGGAGCTGTTTTTT. Protein product: CASSLDITGELFF. This rearrangement joins TRBV7-9 to TRBJ2-2, with D maybe TRBD1 (5 bases). CDR3 size: 13 residues. CDR1 and CDR2 from the germline V gene are SEHNR and FQNEAQ (reference sequence). V was pared by 5 bases and J by 4 bases, with 8 bases between. Looking up the rest from reference TRBV7-9 and TRBJ2-2 gives the full variable domain: DTGVSQNPRHKITKRGQNVTFRCDPISEHNRLYWYRQTLGQGPEFLTYFQNEAQLEKSRLLSDRFSAERPKGSFSTLEIQRTEQGDSAMYLCASSLDITGELFFGEGSRLTVL.

The CDR3 loop is CASSSGFGSYNEQFF. DNA for the CDR3: TGTGCCAGCAGTTCGGGGTTTGGGTCCTACAATGAGCAGTTCTTC. This sequence joins TRBV6-5 and TRBJ2-1, with D perhaps matching TRBD2 (5 bases). Germline V gene lookup returns CDR1 MNHEY and CDR2 SVGAGI. Trimming removed 4 bases at V and 1 base at J, with 11 bases between. The CDR3 extends over 15 amino acids.

V and J are TRBV11-1 and TRBJ2-3; D gene unclear. The CDR3 sequence is 15 residues long. Trimming shortened V by 5 bases and J by 5 bases, and 17 bases separated the two germline ends. The germline V gene encodes CDR1 SGHAT and CDR2 FQDESV (reference sequence). DNA for the CDR3: TGTGCCAGCAGCCCCCTAACTCTGGAGCGAGATACGCAGTATTTT. It yields the protein CASSPLTLERDTQYF.

The chain is built from TRBV19 and TRBJ2-1; D is perhaps TRBD2 (5 bases). Trimming took 7 bases from V and 5 from J, leaving 15 bases between them. The CDR3 sequence is 14 residues long. Germline CDR1 LNHDA, CDR2 SQIVND (reference sequence). The CDR3 nucleotides read TGTGCCAGTACCAAACAACCCGGGGACAATGAGCAGTTCTTC. This gives the protein CASTKQPGDNEQFF.

This chain uses TRBV2 with TRBJ2-2; a possible D gene is TRBD1 (5 bases). The V and J ends lost 3 bases and 1 base respectively, with 9 bases between them. This CDR3 spans 15 amino acids. Germline CDR1 is SNHLY and CDR2 is FYNNEI. The CDR3 DNA follows: TGTGCCAGCAGTGAGGGGCAGAAGAACACCGGGGAGCTGTTTTTT. Amino acid sequence: CASSEGQKNTGELFF.

The genes are TRBV7-9 and TRBJ2-2; 12 bases fit TRBD1. Germline values: CDR1 SEHNR, CDR2 FQNEAQ (reference sequence). The CDR3 is made up of 15 amino acids. Losses at the gene ends were 5 bases for V and 9 bases for J; bases not matched to a gene: 7. CDR3 coding DNA: TGTGCCAGCAGCCTCCAGGGACAGGGGGCCAGGGAGCTGTTTTTT. Translated: CASSLQGQGARELFF.

This chain links TRBV5-1 with TRBJ2-7; 10 nucleotides line up with TRBD1. From germline, CDR1 is SGHRS and CDR2 YFSETQ. The CDR3 contains 15 residues. Trimming took 1 base from V and 7 from J; bases not matched to a gene: 8. For the CDR3, the DNA is TGCGCCAGCAGCTTGCCCGGGACAGGGGTCTCAGAGCAGTACTTC. Translated, it gives CASSLPGTGVSEQYF.

Turning to this clone: In the same sample, other DNA sequences code for this CDR3. This sequence joins TRBV7-9 and TRBJ1-2; D uncertain. Germline V lookup: CDR1 SEHNR, CDR2 FQNEAQ (reference sequence). The V and J ends lost 1 base and 5 bases respectively, with 8 bases between them. The CDR3 is 13 residues long. For the CDR3, the DNA is TGTGCCAGCAGCTTAGAAGCAGGTTATGGCTACACCTTC. Amino acid sequence: CASSLEAGYGYTF.

This chain connects TRBV7-3 to TRBJ2-1, with TRBD2 matching over 9 bases. The V gene end was trimmed by 5 bases and the J gene end by 6 bases; junction bases not matched to a gene: 11. The germline V gene encodes CDR1 SGHTA and CDR2 FQGTGA. The CDR3 runs 16 residues. In DNA form, the CDR3 reads TGTGCCAGCAGCCCTCATGCGGGAGGGTGGCGCAATGAGCAGTTCTTC. It is translated as CASSPHAGGWRNEQFF.

This clone has a single count. The chain recombines TRBV28 with TRBJ1-1; 7 nucleotides match TRBD1. The CDR3 loop spans 15 amino acids. Germline CDR1 is MDHEN and CDR2 is SYDVKM. Germline trimming cut 4 bases from V and 0 bases from J; bases unmatched to any gene: 5. The CDR3 DNA sequence: TGTGCCAGCAGTTCCTCGGGACAGCTGAACACTGAAGCTTTCTTT. It specifies CASSSSGQLNTEAFF.

This sequence joins TRBV2 and TRBJ2-1; 15 nucleotides line up with TRBD2. The CDR3 is 16 amino acids. J gave up 8 bases and V 2 bases, and 4 bases lay outside the gene matches. Per the germline V gene, CDR1 is SNHLY and CDR2 is FYNNEI. Here the CDR3 reads CASSERTSGRGDEQFF. CDR3 sequence (DNA): TGTGCCAGCAGTGAAAGGACTAGCGGGAGGGGAGATGAGCAGTTCTTC.

The CDR3 nucleotides are TGTGCCAGCAGTTTTGGTGGTGTTCGGGCAGATACGCAGTATTTT. Protein: CASSFGGVRADTQYF. V gene TRBV28 combines with J gene TRBJ2-3; D remains ambiguous. The CDR3 length is 15 residues. CDR1 and CDR2 from the germline V gene are MDHEN and SYDVKM. With 3 bases removed from V and 4 bases from J, the gap between germline ends came to 14 bases.

The V call is TRBV2, the J call TRBJ1-1, with TRBD1 matching over 7 bases. The V segment lost 5 bases and the J segment 9 bases; nucleotides outside the gene matches: 9. CDR3 length equals 13 residues. In germline, CDR1 is SNHLY, CDR2 FYNNEI. DNA of the CDR3: TGTGCCAGCAGTCGGGACAGAGGGGAGAAAGCTTTCTTT. Amino acids: CASSRDRGEKAFF.

The genes are TRBV5-1 and TRBJ2-3; 8 bases line up with TRBD1. The CDR3 is 16 amino acids. V was clipped by 0 bases and J by 0 bases; unmatched bases: 3. Germline CDR1 is SGHRS and CDR2 is YFSETQ. This CDR3 reads CASSLVQGASTDTQYF. In DNA form, the CDR3 reads TGCGCCAGCAGCTTGGTTCAGGGGGCTAGCACAGATACGCAGTATTTT. Looking up the rest from reference TRBV5-1 and TRBJ2-3 gives the full variable domain: KAGVTQTPRYLIKTRGQQVTLSCSPISGHRSVSWYQQTPGQGLQFLFEYFSETQRNKGNFPGRFSGRQFSNSRSEMNVSTLELGDSALYLCASSLVQGASTDTQYFGPGTRLTVL.

V usage is TRBV14 and J usage is TRBJ1-2; D is unclear. The CDR3 runs 13 residues. The V and J ends lost 0 bases and 8 bases respectively, with 10 bases between them. In germline, CDR1 is SGHDN, CDR2 FVKESK. DNA of the CDR3: TGTGCCAGCAGCCAAGATTTATTGGCCGGCTACACCTTC. This encodes CASSQDLLAGYTF.

The chain couples TRBV2 to TRBJ1-6; D is undetermined. Deletions cut 10 bases from V and 0 bases from J, with 10 bases between. This CDR3 is 14 amino acids long. Germline CDR1 reads SNHLY; CDR2 reads FYNNEI. CDR3 nucleotides: TGTGCCACCTATGGGAGCTCCTATAATTCACCCCTCCACTTT. Its protein is CATYGSSYNSPLHF.

The chain recombines TRBV7-2 with TRBJ2-3; weak D call: TRBD1 (5 bases). Deletions cut 0 bases from V and 0 bases from J, with 13 bases between. CDR1 and CDR2 from the germline V gene are SGHTA and FQGNSA. The length of the CDR3 is 17 residues. This CDR3 is CASSLASGARSTDTQYF. The CDR3 DNA reads as TGTGCCAGCAGCTTAGCATCTGGGGCGCGAAGCACAGATACGCAGTATTTT.

The chain links TRBV21-1 to TRBJ2-5; the tabulated D call, TRBD1, remains unverified against the DNA. TRBV21-1 is a pseudogene segment. CDR3 length: 16 residues. CDR3 sequence: CASSKWGRLRQETQYF. CDR3 bases: TGTGCCAGCAGCAAATGGGGGCGCCTCCGACAAGAGACCCAGTACTTC.

The V call is TRBV7-2, the J call TRBJ1-2; D is unclear. CDR1 is SGHTA and CDR2 is FQGNSA in the germline V gene. Trimming shortened V by 2 bases and J by 4 bases, and 8 bases separated the two germline ends. The CDR3 length is 13 residues. The CDR3 is CASSLSGSYGYTF. The CDR3 coding sequence is TGTGCCAGCAGCTTATCTGGCAGCTATGGCTACACCTTC.